This T cell receptor beta chain was captured in a study of cytomegalovirus exposure and HLA in healthy donors. The PCR contained 60 Vbeta and 13 Jbeta primers. Sequenced by immunoSEQ multiplex PCR; TCRdb stores in-frame clones only, minus some. This table holds around 100,000 clones, around 79% found once. The V gene's germline CDR1 is SNHLY and CDR2 FYNNEI. V was cut by 1 base and J by 6 bases, with 12 bases left in between. The CDR3 is made up of 14 amino acids. This TCR was recovered from a woman in her thirties or forties in good health and CMV-seronegative. The chain couples TRBV2 to TRBJ2-5; D might be TRBD2 (5 bases). Sequenced material: PBMCs. DNA of the CDR3: TGTGCCAGCAGTGAAGGGACTCGGTGGCAGACCCAGTACTTC. Translation gives CASSEGTRWQTQYF.